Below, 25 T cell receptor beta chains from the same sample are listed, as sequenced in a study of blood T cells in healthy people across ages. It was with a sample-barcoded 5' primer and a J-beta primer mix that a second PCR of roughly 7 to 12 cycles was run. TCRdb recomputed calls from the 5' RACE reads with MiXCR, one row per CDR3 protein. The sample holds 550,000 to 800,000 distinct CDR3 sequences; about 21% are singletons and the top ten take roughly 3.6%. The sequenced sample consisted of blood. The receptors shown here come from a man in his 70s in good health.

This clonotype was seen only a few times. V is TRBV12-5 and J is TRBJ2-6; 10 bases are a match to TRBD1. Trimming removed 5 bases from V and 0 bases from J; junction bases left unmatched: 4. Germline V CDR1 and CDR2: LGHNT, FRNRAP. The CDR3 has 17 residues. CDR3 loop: CASGVGTGDSGANVLTF. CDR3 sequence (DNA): TGTGCTAGTGGTGTCGGGACAGGGGACTCTGGGGCCAACGTCCTGACTTTC. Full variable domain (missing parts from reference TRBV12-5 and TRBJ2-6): DARVTQTPRHKVTEMGQEVTMRCQPILGHNTVFWYRQTMMQGLELLAYFRNRAPLDDSGMPKDRFSAEMPDATLATLKIQPSEPRDSAVYFCASGVGTGDSGANVLTFGAGSRLTVL.

CDR3 sequence (DNA): TGCGCCAGCAGCCAAACCCCCTTCGACAGGATAAACACTGAAGCTTTCTTT. Amino acids: CASSQTPFDRINTEAFF. The V gene is TRBV4-1, the J gene TRBJ1-1; tentatively, D is TRBD1 (6 bases). From germline, CDR1 is MGHRA and CDR2 YSYEKL. Trimming cost V 2 bases and J 2 bases, with 18 bases left between them. The CDR3 consists of 17 residues.

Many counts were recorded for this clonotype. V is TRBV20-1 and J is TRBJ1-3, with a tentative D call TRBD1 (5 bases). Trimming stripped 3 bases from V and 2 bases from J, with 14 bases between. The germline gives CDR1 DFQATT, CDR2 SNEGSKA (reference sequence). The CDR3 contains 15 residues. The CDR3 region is CSAREGRNTGNTIYF. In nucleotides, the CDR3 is TGCAGTGCTAGGGAGGGACGGAACACTGGAAACACCATATATTTT.

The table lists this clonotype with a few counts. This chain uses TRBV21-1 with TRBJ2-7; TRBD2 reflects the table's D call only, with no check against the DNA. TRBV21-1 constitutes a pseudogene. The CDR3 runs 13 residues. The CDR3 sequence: CASTSRQLYEQYF. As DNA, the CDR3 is TGTGCCAGCACCTCCAGACAGCTCTACGAGCAGTACTTC.

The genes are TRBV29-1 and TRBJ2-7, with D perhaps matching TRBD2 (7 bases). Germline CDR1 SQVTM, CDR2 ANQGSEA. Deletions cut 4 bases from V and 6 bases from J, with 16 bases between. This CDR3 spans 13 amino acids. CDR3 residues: CSVVPGGSLEQYF. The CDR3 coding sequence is TGCAGCGTTGTTCCGGGGGGCTCCCTCGAGCAGTACTTC.

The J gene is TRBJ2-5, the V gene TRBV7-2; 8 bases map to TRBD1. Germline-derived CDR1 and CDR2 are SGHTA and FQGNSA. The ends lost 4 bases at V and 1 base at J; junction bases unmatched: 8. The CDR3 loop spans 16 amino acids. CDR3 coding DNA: TGTGCCAGCAGCTCCAGATTAGGACAGGGCCAAGAGACCCAGTACTTC. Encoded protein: CASSSRLGQGQETQYF.

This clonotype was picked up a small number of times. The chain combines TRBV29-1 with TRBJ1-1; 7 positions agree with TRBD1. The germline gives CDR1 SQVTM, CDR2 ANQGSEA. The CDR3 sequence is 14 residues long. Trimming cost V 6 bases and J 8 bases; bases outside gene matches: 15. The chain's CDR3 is CSVVLTGRNGEAFF. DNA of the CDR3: TGCAGCGTAGTGTTGACAGGGCGCAACGGGGAAGCTTTCTTT. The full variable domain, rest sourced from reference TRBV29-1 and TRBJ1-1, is SAVISQKPSRDICQRGTSLTIQCQVDSQVTMMFWYRQQPGQSLTLIATANQGSEATYESGFVIDKFPISRPNLTFSTLTVSNMSPEDSSIYLCSVVLTGRNGEAFFGQGTRLTVV.

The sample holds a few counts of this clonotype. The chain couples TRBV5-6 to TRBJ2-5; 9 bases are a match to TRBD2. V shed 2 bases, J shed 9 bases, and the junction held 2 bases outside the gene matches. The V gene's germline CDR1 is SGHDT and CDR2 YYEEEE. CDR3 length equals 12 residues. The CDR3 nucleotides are TGTGCCAGCAGCTTTCAGCGGGAGGCCCAGTACTTC. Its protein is CASSFQREAQYF.

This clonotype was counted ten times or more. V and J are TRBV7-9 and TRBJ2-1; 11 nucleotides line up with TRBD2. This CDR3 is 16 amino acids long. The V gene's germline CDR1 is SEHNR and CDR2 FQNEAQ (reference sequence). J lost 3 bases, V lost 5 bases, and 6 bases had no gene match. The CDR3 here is CASSLGTSGLYNEQFF. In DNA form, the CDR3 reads TGTGCCAGCAGCCTGGGGACTAGCGGCCTCTACAATGAGCAGTTCTTC.

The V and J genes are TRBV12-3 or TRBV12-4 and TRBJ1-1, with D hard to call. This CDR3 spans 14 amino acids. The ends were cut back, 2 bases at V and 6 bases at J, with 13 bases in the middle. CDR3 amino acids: CASSLKLATSEAFF. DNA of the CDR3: TGTGCCAGCAGTTTAAAGTTGGCTACCTCTGAAGCTTTCTTT.

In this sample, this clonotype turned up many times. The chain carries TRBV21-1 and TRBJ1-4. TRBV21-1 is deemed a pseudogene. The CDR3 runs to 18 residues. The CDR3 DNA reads TGTGCCAGCAGCAAAGGGAGCGTGGAGGGAAGAGGGCATGAAAAACTGTTTTTT. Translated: CASSKGSVEGRGHEKLFF.

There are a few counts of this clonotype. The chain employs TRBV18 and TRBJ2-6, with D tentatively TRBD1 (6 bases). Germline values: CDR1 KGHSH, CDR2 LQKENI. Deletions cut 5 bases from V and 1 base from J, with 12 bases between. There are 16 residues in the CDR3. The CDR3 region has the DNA TGTGCCAGCTCATCACAGGGCTCATCTGGGGCCAACGTCCTGACTTTC. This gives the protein CASSSQGSSGANVLTF. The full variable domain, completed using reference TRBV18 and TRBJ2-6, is NAGVMQNPRHLVRRRGQEARLRCSPMKGHSHVYWYRQLPEEGLKFMVYLQKENIIDESGMPKERFSAEFPKEGPSILRIQQVVRGDSAAYFCASSSQGSSGANVLTFGAGSRLTVL.

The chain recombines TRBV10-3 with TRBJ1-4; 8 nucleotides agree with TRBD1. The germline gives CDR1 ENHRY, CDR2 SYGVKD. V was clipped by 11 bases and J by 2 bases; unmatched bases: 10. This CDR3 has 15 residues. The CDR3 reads CALTRRQGTNEKLFF. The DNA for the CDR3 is TGTGCCCTAACAAGGCGACAGGGGACTAATGAAAAACTGTTTTTT.

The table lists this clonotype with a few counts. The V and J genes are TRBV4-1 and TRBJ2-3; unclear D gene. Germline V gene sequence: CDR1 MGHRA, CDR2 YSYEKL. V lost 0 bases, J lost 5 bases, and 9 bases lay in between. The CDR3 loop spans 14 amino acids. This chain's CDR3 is CASSQDLARDTQYF. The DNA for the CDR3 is TGCGCCAGCAGCCAAGATCTCGCAAGAGATACGCAGTATTTT.

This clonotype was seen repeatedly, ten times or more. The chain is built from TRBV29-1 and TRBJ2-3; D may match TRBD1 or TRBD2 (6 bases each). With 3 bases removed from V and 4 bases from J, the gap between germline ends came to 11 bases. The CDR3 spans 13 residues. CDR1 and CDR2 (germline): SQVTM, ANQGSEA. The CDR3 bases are TGCAGCGTTGACCCGAGGGGGGCAGATACGCAGTATTTT. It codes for CSVDPRGADTQYF.

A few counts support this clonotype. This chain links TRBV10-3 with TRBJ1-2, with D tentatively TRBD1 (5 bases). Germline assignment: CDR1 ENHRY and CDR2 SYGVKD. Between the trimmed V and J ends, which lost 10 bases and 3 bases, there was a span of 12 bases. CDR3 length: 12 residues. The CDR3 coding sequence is TGTGCCACCCGGGGCGCTGACTATGGCTACACCTTC. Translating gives CATRGADYGYTF.

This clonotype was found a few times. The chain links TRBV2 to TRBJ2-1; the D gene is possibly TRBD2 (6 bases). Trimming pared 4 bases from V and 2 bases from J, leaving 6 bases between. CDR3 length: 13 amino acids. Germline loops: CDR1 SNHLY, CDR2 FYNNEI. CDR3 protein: CASSAGAYNEQFF. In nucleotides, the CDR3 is TGTGCCAGCAGTGCGGGGGCCTACAATGAGCAGTTCTTC.

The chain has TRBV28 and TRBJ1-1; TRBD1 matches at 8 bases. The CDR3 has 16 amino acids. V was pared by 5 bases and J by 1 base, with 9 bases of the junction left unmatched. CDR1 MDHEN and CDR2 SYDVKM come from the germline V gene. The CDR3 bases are TGTGCCAGCAGTCCCTATCAAGGACAGGGGAACACTGAAGCTTTCTTT. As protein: CASSPYQGQGNTEAFF. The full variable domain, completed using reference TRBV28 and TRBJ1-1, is DVKVTQSSRYLVKRTGEKVFLECVQDMDHENMFWYRQDPGLGLRLIYFSYDVKMKEKGDIPEGYSVSREKKERFSLILESASTNQTSMYLCASSPYQGQGNTEAFFGQGTRLTVV.

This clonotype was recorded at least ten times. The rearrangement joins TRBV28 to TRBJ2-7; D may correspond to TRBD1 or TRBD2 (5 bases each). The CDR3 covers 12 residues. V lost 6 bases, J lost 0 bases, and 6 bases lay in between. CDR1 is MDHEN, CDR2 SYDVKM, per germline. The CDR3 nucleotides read TGTGCCAGCAGGAGGGGCTCCTACGAGCAGTACTTC. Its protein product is CASRRGSYEQYF.

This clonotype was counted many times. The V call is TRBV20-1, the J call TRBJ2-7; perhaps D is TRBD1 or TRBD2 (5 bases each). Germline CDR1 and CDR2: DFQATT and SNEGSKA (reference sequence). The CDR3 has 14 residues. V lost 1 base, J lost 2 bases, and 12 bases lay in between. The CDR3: CSARGSGSPYEQYF. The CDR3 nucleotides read TGCAGTGCTAGAGGTTCAGGGAGCCCCTACGAGCAGTACTTC.

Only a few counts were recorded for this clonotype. This CDR3 is CASSLMAAYNEQFF. In DNA form, the CDR3 reads TGTGCCAGCAGTTTAATGGCAGCGTACAATGAGCAGTTCTTC. This chain connects TRBV12-3 or TRBV12-4 to TRBJ2-1; D unclear. The CDR3 covers 14 residues. Trimming shortened V by 2 bases and J by 4 bases, and 9 bases separated the two germline ends.

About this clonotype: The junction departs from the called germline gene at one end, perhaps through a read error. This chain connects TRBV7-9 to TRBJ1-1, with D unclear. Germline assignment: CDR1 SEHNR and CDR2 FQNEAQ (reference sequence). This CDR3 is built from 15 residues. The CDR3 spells CASRLSGRLNTEAFF. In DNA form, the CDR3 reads TGTGCCAGCCGCTTATCTGGGCGGCTAAACACTGAAGCTTTCTTT.

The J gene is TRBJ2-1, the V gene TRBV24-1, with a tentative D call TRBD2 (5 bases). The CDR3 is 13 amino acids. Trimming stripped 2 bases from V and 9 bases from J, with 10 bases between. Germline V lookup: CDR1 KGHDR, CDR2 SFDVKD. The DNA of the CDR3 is TGTGCCACCAGTGATTCGGTGAGGGTTGAGCAGTTCTTC. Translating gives CATSDSVRVEQFF.

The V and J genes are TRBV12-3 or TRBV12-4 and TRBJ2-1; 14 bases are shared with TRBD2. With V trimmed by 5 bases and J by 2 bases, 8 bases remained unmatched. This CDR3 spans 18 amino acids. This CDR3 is CASSPRTSGRITYNEQFF. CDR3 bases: TGTGCCAGCAGTCCCCGGACTAGCGGGAGGATCACCTACAATGAGCAGTTCTTC.

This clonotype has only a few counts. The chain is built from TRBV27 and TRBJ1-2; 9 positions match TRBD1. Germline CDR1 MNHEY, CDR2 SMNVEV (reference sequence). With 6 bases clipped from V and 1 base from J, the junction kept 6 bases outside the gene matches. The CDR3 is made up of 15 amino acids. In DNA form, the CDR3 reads TGTGCCAGCAGAGCCGGGACAGGGATTAACTATGGCTACACCTTC. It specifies CASRAGTGINYGYTF.